What follows is one T cell receptor (beta chain) and its context. These data are taken from a study of blood T cell repertoires in COVID-19. The overall study: T cells, B-cell-depleted T cells, or PBMCs provided the cDNA or gDNA that served as material.

Assay: immunoSEQ multiplex PCR; the TCRdb copy retains only in-frame clones and omits some. The data contain more than 250,000 clones, around four fifths of them seen just once; the ten biggest clones take up under 5.5%. The receptor's source is a man aged 60 to 75 who had recovered from COVID-19. The sequencing sample was made of peripheral blood.

The CDR3 spells CASSRRGSYNEQFF. Here the CDR3 DNA reads TGCGCCAGCAGCCGCCGGGGGTCCTACAATGAGCAGTTCTTC. V and J are TRBV5-1 and TRBJ2-1; weak D call: TRBD2 (6 bases). Germline CDR1 SGHRS, CDR2 YFSETQ. The CDR3 runs to 14 residues. Trimming removed 4 bases at V and 1 base at J, with 9 bases between.